This TCR beta chain was captured in a study of blood T cell repertoires in COVID-19. Overall study: From the United States, Italy and Spain came samples of acute and convalescent COVID-19. The cDNA or gDNA used as material had been derived from T cells, B-cell-depleted T cells, or PBMCs.

Sequencing used immunoSEQ multiplex PCR; TCRdb keeps in-frame clones, though not all of them. Of approximately 300,000 clones listed, approximately 82% are singletons. This CDR3 comprises 15 residues. CDR1 is MRHNA and CDR2 is SNTAGT in the germline V gene. Trimming left V 2 bases short and J 3 bases short, with 12 bases between. The V gene is TRBV6-4, the J gene TRBJ2-3; D is perhaps TRBD2 (6 bases). This receptor was taken from a woman aged 45-60 years with acute or convalescent COVID-19. Sequenced: peripheral blood. The CDR3 DNA reads as TGTGCCAGCAGTGACCATGCGGGGAGAACAGATACGCAGTATTTT. Translated, it gives CASSDHAGRTDTQYF.